A selection of T cell receptor beta chains follows, all from one sample in a study of STAT5B mutations in CD4+ large granular lymphocyte leukemia. This table comes from immunoSEQ multiplex PCR, and its TCRdb copy is limited to in-frame clones, with some not included. Among under 55,000 clones, approximately 83% were seen once, and the ten largest hold 2.6%. Sequenced sample: CD4+ T cells from blood buffy coats. The source is a human donor in good health. The CDR3 runs from the conserved cysteine through the conserved F or W. The order of the fields is J gene, V gene, clone size, D gene, CDR3 DNA, CDR3 protein. A D gene is named only where the DNA matches it firmly. Clone size is stated in some rows and not others, as once, few, many or a class when expanded.

TRBJ2-3 | TRBV4-1 | . | TRBD2 | TGCGCCAGCAGCCCCCAGCGGGGGGCTCGCACAGATACGCAGTATTTT | CASSPQRGARTDTQYF
TRBJ2-2 | TRBV5-1 | . | . | TGCGCCAGCAGCCCATCAGTCTTGAACACCGGGGAGCTGTTTTTT | CASSPSVLNTGELFF
TRBJ1-1 | TRBV19 | . | . | TGTGCCAGTAGTAAACGGGGCACGTCCGGGGAGAACACTGAAGCTTTCTTT | CASSKRGTSGENTEAFF
TRBJ1-3 | TRBV6-1 | . | . | TGTGCCAGCAGGGGTGACGCTTCCTCTGGAAACACCATATATTTT | CASRGDASSGNTIYF
TRBJ1-5 | TRBV18 | . | TRBD1 | TGTGCCAGCTCACCTCCGGGACAGGGCAATCAGCCCCAGCATTTT | CASSPPGQGNQPQHF
TRBJ1-2 | TRBV4-3 | once | . | TGCGCCAGCAGCCAACCCCCTTATACTAACTATGGCTACACCTTC | CASSQPPYTNYGYTF
TRBJ1-2 | TRBV6-6 | . | TRBD1 | TGTGCCAGCAGCCTTCAGACAGGGCGTGATCGGGGCTACACCTTC | CASSLQTGRDRGYTF
TRBJ2-3 | TRBV19 | . | . | TGTGCCAGTAGCTCTCTAGCAGATACGCAGTATTTT | CASSSLADTQYF
TRBJ1-2 | TRBV5-1 | few | . | TGCGCCAGCAGCTTGGGGAATGATAGGCACTATGGCTACACCTTC | CASSLGNDRHYGYTF
TRBJ2-1 | TRBV7-6 | . | TRBD2 | TGTGCCAGCAGCTTAGAGGGGACCGAGGCTAGCGGGAGGAATGAGCAGTTCTTC | CASSLEGTEASGRNEQFF
TRBJ2-2 | TRBV15 | . | . | TGTGCCACCAGCGTGGGGGGCCCTCTCGGCTCCGGGGAGCTGTTTTTT | CATSVGGPLGSGELFF
TRBJ2-2 | TRBV7-9 | . | . | TGTGCCAGCAGCCACCTTGCTGGGGGCTACGACACCGGGGAGCTGTTTTTT | CASSHLAGGYDTGELFF
TRBJ2-3 | TRBV5-1 | . | . | TGCGCCAGCGGAATACAGGGAAGGCCAGATACGCAGTATTTT | CASGIQGRPDTQYF
TRBJ1-2 | TRBV2 | . | . | TGTGCCAGCAGTGGGGAAGTAGGGACAATCGGCTACACCTTC | CASSGEVGTIGYTF
TRBJ2-1 | TRBV7-2 | . | TRBD2 | TGTGCCAGCAGCTTAGGGCTAGCGGGAGGGAGGTCCTACAATGAGCAGTTCTTC | CASSLGLAGGRSYNEQFF
TRBJ2-1 | TRBV5-1 | . | . | TGCGCCAGCAGCTTGGAAGGGCAAGGGCACAATGAGCAGTTCTTC | CASSLEGQGHNEQFF
TRBJ2-1 | TRBV7-9 | once | . | TGTGCCAGCAGCTTAGGGGCGGGTGCCTACAATGAGCAGTTCTTC | CASSLGAGAYNEQFF
TRBJ2-1 | TRBV11-2 | . | . | TGTGCCAGCAGCTTAGCCGGGAGTGCGTACAATGAGCAGTTCTTC | CASSLAGSAYNEQFF
TRBJ1-6 | TRBV7-2 | . | . | TGTGCCAGCAGGCCCGGGACAAATTCACCCCTCCACTTT | CASRPGTNSPLHF
TRBJ2-1 | TRBV27 | . | TRBD2 | TGTGCCAGCAACAAGGGTCAAGCGGGATATTACAATGAGCAGTTCTTC | CASNKGQAGYYNEQFF
TRBJ2-1 | TRBV5-5 | . | . | TGTGCCAGCGAGAGGGACCTATGGGGCAATGAGCAGTTCTTC | CASERDLWGNEQFF
TRBJ1-1 | TRBV7-9 | . | . | TGTGCCAGCAGCTTACCGGCGGGTTGGATGAACACTGAAGCTTTCTTT | CASSLPAGWMNTEAFF
TRBJ1-1 | TRBV6-1 | . | . | TGTGCCAGCAGTGATCAGTGGAACACTGAAGCTTTCTTT | CASSDQWNTEAFF
TRBJ1-2 | TRBV7-9 | few | . | TGTGCCAGCAGCTTCTCGAACGACTACACCTTC | CASSFSNDYTF
TRBJ2-2 | TRBV29-1 | few | . | TGCAGCGTTGGAGAGGCCGGGGAGCTGTTTTTT | CSVGEAGELFF
TRBJ2-3 | TRBV27 | once | . | TGTGCCAGCAGTTTCCGCCTGACAGATACGCAGTATTTT | CASSFRLTDTQYF
TRBJ2-1 | TRBV9 | . | . | TGTGCCAGCAGCGTAAGTAGCGGTAACTACAATGAGCAGTTCTTC | CASSVSSGNYNEQFF
TRBJ1-1 | TRBV7-3 | . | TRBD1 | TGTGCCAGCAGCCCAACCTCGGGGGGACAGGGGGGTAGTACTGAAGCTTTCTTT | CASSPTSGGQGGSTEAFF
TRBJ2-7 | TRBV5-4 | few | TRBD2 | TGTGCCAGCAGCAGGGGACTAGCGGGCTCCTACGAGCAGTACTTC | CASSRGLAGSYEQYF
TRBJ2-3 | TRBV28 | . | TRBD2 | TGTGCCAGCAGTTTCTATGGGACTAGGGGGATGAGAGATACGCAGTATTTT | CASSFYGTRGMRDTQYF
TRBJ2-1 | TRBV27 | . | TRBD2 | TGTGCCAGCAGTCCCGGACTAGCGGGAGTCCTGGCCTCCTACAATGAGCAGTTCTTC | CASSPGLAGVLASYNEQFF
TRBJ1-2 | TRBV19 | . | . | TGTGCCAGTAGTATTTTGAACTATGGCTACACCTTC | CASSILNYGYTF
TRBJ2-7 | TRBV5-1 | . | TRBD2 | TGCGCCAGCAGCGCGGGGGACCGGGCCTACGAGCAGTACTTC | CASSAGDRAYEQYF
TRBJ2-1 | TRBV7-8 | few | . | TGTGCCAGCAGCTTCGGGGGCCGGGGGCTGAACAATGAGCAGTTCTTC | CASSFGGRGLNNEQFF
TRBJ2-7 | TRBV5-6 | . | . | TGTGCCAGCAGCTTCCCGGGACCTCTGGCGGAGCAGTACTTC | CASSFPGPLAEQYF
TRBJ2-1 | TRBV15 | . | . | TGTGCCACCAGCAGAGTAGGAGCGCCCAATGAGCAGTTCTTC | CATSRVGAPNEQFF
TRBJ1-4 | TRBV25-1 | once | TRBD1 | TGTGCCAGTAGGAAGGAGGGACAGGGACGAGAAAAACTGTTTTTT | CASRKEGQGREKLFF
TRBJ1-1 | TRBV29-1 | . | . | TGCAGCGTTGGACGCGGGGAAAGCGCGATGAACACTGAAGCTTTCTTT | CSVGRGESAMNTEAFF
TRBJ2-7 | TRBV29-1 | . | . | TGCAGCGTTGGGGAAAGCGGCGAGCAGTACTTC | CSVGESGEQYF
TRBJ2-5 | TRBV4-2 | . | . | TGTGCCAGCAGCCAAGATCCGAAGGTAAAGGGCAGCCAAGAGACCCAGTACTTC | CASSQDPKVKGSQETQYF
TRBJ1-2 | TRBV5-1 | . | . | TGCGCCAGCAGCTTGGAGGTTCCAGGGAGGGGCTACACCTTC | CASSLEVPGRGYTF
TRBJ2-7 | TRBV5-1 | few | TRBD1 | TGCGCCAGCAGCATTACCGGGACAGGAACCTACGAGCAGTACTTC | CASSITGTGTYEQYF
TRBJ2-5 | TRBV6-1 | . | . | TGTGCCAGCAAAATACAGGGCGCGGTTTTAGAGACCCAGTACTTC | CASKIQGAVLETQYF
TRBJ1-1 | TRBV9 | . | . | TGTGCCAGCAGCGTAGAGGTACACCAGAACACTGAAGCTTTCTTT | CASSVEVHQNTEAFF
TRBJ1-1 | TRBV19 | few | . | TGTGCCAGTAGTATTGATGTGGGCGAAGCTTTCTTT | CASSIDVGEAFF
TRBJ2-5 | TRBV13 | . | TRBD2 | TGTGCCAGCAGCTTCGCACTAGCGGGGGTCCAAGAGACCCAGTACTTC | CASSFALAGVQETQYF
TRBJ2-5 | TRBV7-2 | . | . | TGTGCCAGCAGCTTCCGGACTGGGCAGACCCAGTACTTC | CASSFRTGQTQYF
TRBJ1-1 | TRBV2 | few | . | TGTGCCAGCGGCAGGGAAGGGAACACTGAAGCTTTCTTT | CASGREGNTEAFF
TRBJ2-1 | TRBV2 | . | TRBD2 | TGTGCCAGCAGTGCCTACAGGACTAGCGGGGGGAATGAGCAGTTCTTC | CASSAYRTSGGNEQFF
TRBJ1-1 | TRBV18 | . | . | TGTGCCAGCTCACCACAGGGACGGGGGAACACTGAAGCTTTCTTT | CASSPQGRGNTEAFF
TRBJ2-1 | TRBV11-2 | . | . | TGTGCCAGCAGCTTAGCTACTGAGCAGTTCTTC | CASSLATEQFF
TRBJ1-1 | TRBV2 | few | . | TGTGCCAGCAGTGAAGACGTCAGTGTGAACACTGAAGCTTTCTTT | CASSEDVSVNTEAFF
TRBJ2-2 | TRBV19 | . | . | TGTGCCAGTAGTATGGGCAGGGTAAGGACCGGGGAGCTGTTTTTT | CASSMGRVRTGELFF
TRBJ2-7 | TRBV4-1 | . | TRBD2 | TGCGCCAGCAGCCAAGGGGTCCTAGCGGGGGGCGAGCAGTACTTC | CASSQGVLAGGEQYF
TRBJ1-2 | TRBV6-1 | . | TRBD1 | TGTGCCAGCTCGCACCCCCCGCAGGGGGCCTATGGCTACACCTTC | CASSHPPQGAYGYTF
TRBJ1-1 | TRBV28 | . | TRBD1 | TGTGCCAGCCGATGGGACAGGGGGCTCTTCACTGAAGCTTTCTTT | CASRWDRGLFTEAFF
TRBJ1-1 | TRBV28 | few | . | TGTGCCAGCAGTCCCCCTCTAGGACACCCCTTCTTT | CASSPPLGHPFF
TRBJ1-1 | TRBV25-1 | few | . | TGTGCCAGCACCCGTTTGGAGTTAACTGAAGCTTTCTTT | CASTRLELTEAFF